This T cell receptor beta chain was recorded in a study of beta chain features in type 1 diabetes. Overall study results and limits: Across all four CD4+ subsets, people with type 1 diabetes showed modestly shorter TCRB CDR3s.

Every isolated RNA sample was fully reverse transcribed, so sequencing captured expressed TCRB transcripts. Assay used: immunoSEQ multiplex PCR; TCRdb lists only in-frame clones, some missing. This sample has 100,000 to 150,000 clones, with around 8.8% found just once. The CDR3 is 12 amino acids. V dropped 3 bases and J dropped 8 bases, with 7 bases sitting between them. Germline V gives CDR1 SGHVS, CDR2 FQNEAQ. This clone has only a few counts. Its antigen is not identified. Sequencing was done on a sample of central memory CD4+ T cells from blood. V usage is TRBV7-8 and J usage is TRBJ1-4; tentatively, D is TRBD1 (6 bases). The clonotype originates from a man aged 30 to 39 with type 1 diabetes. The CDR3 loop is CASSLQGEKLFF. CDR3 nucleotides: TGTGCCAGCAGCTTGCAGGGGGAAAAACTGTTTTTT.